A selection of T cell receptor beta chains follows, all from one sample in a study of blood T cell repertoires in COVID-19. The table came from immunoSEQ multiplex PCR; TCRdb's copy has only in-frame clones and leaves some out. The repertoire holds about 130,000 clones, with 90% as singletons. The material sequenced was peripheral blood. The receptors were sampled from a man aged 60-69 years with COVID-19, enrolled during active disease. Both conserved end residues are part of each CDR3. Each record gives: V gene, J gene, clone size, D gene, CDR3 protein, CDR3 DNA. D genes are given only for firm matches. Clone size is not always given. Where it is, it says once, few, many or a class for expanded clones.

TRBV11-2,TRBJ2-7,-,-,CASSLEPTDNYEQYF,TGTGCCAGCAGCTTAGAGCCGACAGATAACTACGAGCAGTACTTC
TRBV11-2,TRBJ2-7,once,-,CASSLDVVQGSYEQYF,TGTGCCAGCAGCTTAGATGTCGTACAGGGAAGCTACGAGCAGTACTTC
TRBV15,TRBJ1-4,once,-,CATSSRTNEKLFF,TGTGCCACCAGCTCGAGAACTAATGAAAAACTGTTTTTT
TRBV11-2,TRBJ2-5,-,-,CASSSDWGVSQYF,TGTGCCAGCAGCTCCGACTGGGGGGTAAGCCAGTACTTC
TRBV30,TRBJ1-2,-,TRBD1,CAWDRERYGYTF,TGTGCCTGGGACAGGGAACGCTATGGCTACACCTTC
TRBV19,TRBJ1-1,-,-,CASSIPRMNTEAFF,TGTGCCAGTAGTATCCCGAGGATGAACACTGAAGCTTTCTTT
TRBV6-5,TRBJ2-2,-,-,CASKYTGNTGELFF,TGTGCCAGCAAATACACAGGGAACACCGGGGAGCTGTTTTTT
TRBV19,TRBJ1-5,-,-,CASIVTGKSGPQHF,TGTGCCAGTATCGTAACAGGGAAATCGGGGCCCCAGCATTTT
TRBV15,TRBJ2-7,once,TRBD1,CATSRALDRGVSYEQYF,TGTGCCACCAGCAGAGCCCTTGACAGGGGAGTCTCCTACGAGCAGTACTTC
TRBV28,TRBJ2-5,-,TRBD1,CASRGGGETGAETQYF,TGTGCCAGCAGGGGTGGGGGTGAGACAGGGGCAGAGACCCAGTACTTC
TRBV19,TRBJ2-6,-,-,CASSIERPDSGANVLTF,TGTGCCAGTAGTATTGAGAGGCCAGATTCTGGGGCCAACGTCCTGACTTTC
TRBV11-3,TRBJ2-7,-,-,CASSLDRGYEQYF,TGTGCCAGCAGCTTAGACAGGGGCTACGAGCAGTACTTC
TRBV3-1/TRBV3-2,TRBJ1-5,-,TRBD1,CASSQDRHRGNQPQHF,TGTGCCAGCAGCCAAGACAGACACAGGGGGAATCAGCCCCAGCATTTT
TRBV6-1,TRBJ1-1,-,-,CASSELGREAFF,TGTGCCAGCAGTGAATTGGGCAGAGAAGCTTTCTTT
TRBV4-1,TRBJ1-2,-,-,CASSFTGYGYTF,TGCGCCAGCAGTTTCACAGGGTATGGCTACACCTTC
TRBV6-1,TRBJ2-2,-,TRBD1,CASSAGQGRNTGELFF,TGTGCCAGCAGTGCAGGACAGGGACGGAACACCGGGGAGCTGTTTTTT
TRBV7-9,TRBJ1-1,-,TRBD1,CASSLGQGEAFF,TGTGCCAGCAGCTTGGGACAGGGTGAAGCTTTCTTT
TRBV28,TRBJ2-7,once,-,CASIQASSYEQYF,TGTGCCAGCATACAGGCAAGCTCCTACGAGCAGTACTTC
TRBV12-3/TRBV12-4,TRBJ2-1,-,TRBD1,CASSLVQGNEQFF,TGTGCCAGCAGTTTAGTACAGGGGAATGAGCAGTTCTTC
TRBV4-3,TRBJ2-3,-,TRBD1,CASSQELTGVKGDTQYF,TGCGCCAGCAGCCAAGAACTGACAGGGGTAAAAGGAGATACGCAGTATTTT
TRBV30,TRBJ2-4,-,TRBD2,CAWSSFSGRDIQYF,TGTGCCTGGAGTTCCTTTAGCGGGAGGGACATTCAGTACTTC
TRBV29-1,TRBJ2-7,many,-,CSVVGRPYYEQYF,TGCAGCGTTGTAGGGAGGCCGTACTACGAGCAGTACTTC
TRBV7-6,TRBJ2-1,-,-,CASSQGGAHNEQFF,TGTGCCAGCAGTCAAGGGGGGGCTCACAATGAGCAGTTCTTC
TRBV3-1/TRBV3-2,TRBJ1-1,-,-,CASSPNTGQNTEAFF,TGTGCCAGCAGTCCCAACACAGGGCAGAACACTGAAGCTTTCTTT
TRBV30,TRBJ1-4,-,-,CAWSEEPGGLFF,TGTGCCTGGAGTGAAGAACCCGGGGGACTGTTTTTT
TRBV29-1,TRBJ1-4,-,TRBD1,CSVGTGGSEKLFF,TGCAGCGTGGGGACAGGGGGATCCGAAAAACTGTTTTTT
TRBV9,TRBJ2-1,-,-,CASSVRNNEQFF,TGTGCCAGCAGCGTCAGAAACAATGAGCAGTTCTTC
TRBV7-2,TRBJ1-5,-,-,CASSLQGGNNQPQHF,TGTGCCAGCAGTTTACAGGGAGGGAACAATCAGCCCCAGCATTTT
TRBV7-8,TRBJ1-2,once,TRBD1,CASSDPGQGYGYTF,TGTGCCAGCAGCGATCCGGGACAGGGATATGGCTACACCTTC
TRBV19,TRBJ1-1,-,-,CASSIGSGAEVNTEAFF,TGTGCCAGTAGTATAGGAAGCGGGGCTGAGGTGAACACTGAAGCTTTCTTT
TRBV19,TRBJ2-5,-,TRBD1,CASSSNRGQGETQYF,TGTGCCAGTAGTAGCAACAGGGGGCAGGGTGAGACCCAGTACTTC
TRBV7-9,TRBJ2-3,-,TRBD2,CASTHDGSGTTSTDTQYF,TGTGCCAGCACCCACGATGGGAGCGGGACTACTAGCACAGATACGCAGTATTTT
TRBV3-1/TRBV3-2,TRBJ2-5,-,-,CASSPSTEGQETQYF,TGTGCCAGCAGCCCATCGACTGAGGGACAAGAGACCCAGTACTTC
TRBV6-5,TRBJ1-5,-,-,CASRRTGRNQPQHF,TGTGCCAGCAGGCGGACTGGACGCAATCAGCCCCAGCATTTT